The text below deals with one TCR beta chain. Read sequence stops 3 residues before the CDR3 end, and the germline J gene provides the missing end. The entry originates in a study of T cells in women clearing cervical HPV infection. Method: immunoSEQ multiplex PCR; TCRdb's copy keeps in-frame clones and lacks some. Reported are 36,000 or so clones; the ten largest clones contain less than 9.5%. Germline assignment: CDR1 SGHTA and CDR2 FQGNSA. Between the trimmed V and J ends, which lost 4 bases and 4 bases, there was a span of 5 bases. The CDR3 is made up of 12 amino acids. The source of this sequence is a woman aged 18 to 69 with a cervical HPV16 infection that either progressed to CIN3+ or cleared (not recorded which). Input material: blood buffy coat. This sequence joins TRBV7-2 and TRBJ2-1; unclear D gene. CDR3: CASSYSYNEQFF. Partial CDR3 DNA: TGTGCCAGCAGCTACTCATACAATGAG.